Included here is one T cell receptor (beta chain) sequence, with context. The data were obtained in a study of T cell clones after liver transplantation. V was clipped by 0 bases and J by 1 base, with 13 bases between them. Germline CDR1 is SGHRS and CDR2 is YFSETQ. The CDR3 totals 17 residues. Clones were read by immunoSEQ multiplex PCR, and TCRdb kept only the in-frame ones, dropping some. Among about 72,000 clones listed, roughly 90% were seen once. This specimen consisted of CD4+ T cells from blood, obtained before liver transplant. This TCR was recovered from a human donor who received a liver transplant. V gene TRBV5-1 combines with J gene TRBJ2-2; a weak D match, TRBD1 (6 bases). Here the CDR3 reads CASSLGMDSWNTGELFF. The CDR3 DNA reads TGCGCCAGCAGCTTGGGAATGGACAGCTGGAACACCGGGGAGCTGTTTTTT.